This T cell receptor beta chain was identified in a study of T cell responses to AZD1222 COVID-19 vaccine. Study in general: Second-dose intervals of approximately 4 or approximately 12 weeks were pooled. Study-wide results and limits: None of the repertoires were sampled until the peak T cell response had passed. At baseline, seropositivity was found in only six or seven AZD1222 recipients. Increased Spike-specific TCR breadth and depth were observed after two AZD1222 doses.

Germline V lookup: CDR1 KGHDR, CDR2 SFDVKD. The V segment lost 4 bases and the J segment 0 bases; nucleotides outside the gene matches: 22. There are 22 residues in the CDR3. With regard to this clone: Antigen: not known.

TCRdb keeps only in-frame clones here, not all; method: immunoSEQ multiplex PCR. The data show about 100,000 clones, about 88% seen once. V gene TRBV24-1 combines with J gene TRBJ2-3; 9 nucleotides agree with TRBD2. This material consisted of peripheral blood, taken on day 0 of AZD1222 vaccination. This receptor was obtained from an adult in good health. The CDR3 DNA is TGTGCCACCAGTGACAACGGTTGGAGTAGCGGGAGCCTCGGAGGGAGCACAGATACGCAGTATTTT. Its protein product is CATSDNGWSSGSLGGSTDTQYF.